The 7 T cell receptor beta chains given below trace back to one sample, sequenced in a study of blood T cell repertoires in COVID-19. Clones were sequenced by immunoSEQ multiplex PCR, and TCRdb holds only the in-frame ones, with some missing. The data contain 350,000 to 450,000 clones, approximately 81% of them seen just once; the ten biggest clones take up 3% to 4%. Sequencing input: peripheral blood. These TCRs come from a woman under 30 with acute or convalescent COVID-19.

The V call is TRBV5-4, the J call TRBJ2-5; possible D gene TRBD2, 5 bases. Germline V gene data show CDR1 as SGHNT and CDR2 as YYREEE (reference sequence). V was trimmed by 4 bases and J by 4 bases, leaving 14 bases between them. The CDR3 has 14 residues. CDR3 DNA: TGTGCCAGCAGCAGGGATTGGGCGGGAGAGACCCAGTACTTC. Amino acid sequence: CASSRDWAGETQYF.

This clone was observed a few times. CDR3 sequence reads: CASSFVTNYGYTF. CDR3 bases: TGTGCCAGCAGCTTTGTCACTAACTATGGCTACACCTTC. The chain carries TRBV7-8 and TRBJ1-2; D is unresolved. Germline values: CDR1 SGHVS, CDR2 FQNEAQ. The CDR3 runs 13 residues. With 3 bases removed from V and 0 bases from J, the gap between germline ends came to 5 bases.

The chain uses TRBV19 and TRBJ1-5, with D hard to call. With 5 bases removed from V and 3 bases from J, the gap between germline ends came to 14 bases. This CDR3 is 15 amino acids long. CDR1 is LNHDA, CDR2 SQIVND, per germline (reference sequence). The CDR3 loop reads CASSYTANSNQPQHF. In nucleotides, the CDR3 is TGTGCCAGTAGTTATACAGCTAACTCCAATCAGCCCCAGCATTTT.

This clone has only one observation. The chain joins TRBV2 to TRBJ1-6; D is ambiguous. Germline CDR1 is SNHLY and CDR2 is FYNNEI. Trimming removed 2 bases at V and 12 bases at J, with 14 bases between. The CDR3 loop spans 14 amino acids. CDR3 loop: CASSEWSGNGPLHF. CDR3 nucleotides: TGTGCCAGCAGTGAATGGTCAGGCAATGGACCCCTCCACTTT.

The chain couples TRBV28 to TRBJ2-1, with D maybe TRBD2 (6 bases). V gave up 5 bases and J gave up 9 bases, with 17 bases separating them. CDR1 and CDR2 from the germline V gene are MDHEN and SYDVKM. The CDR3 contains 14 residues. The CDR3: CASSPLAPFAEQFF. The CDR3 bases are TGTGCCAGCAGTCCCCTAGCGCCTTTTGCTGAGCAGTTCTTC. The whole variable domain, remainder taken from reference TRBV28 and TRBJ2-1, is DVKVTQSSRYLVKRTGEKVFLECVQDMDHENMFWYRQDPGLGLRLIYFSYDVKMKEKGDIPEGYSVSREKKERFSLILESASTNQTSMYLCASSPLAPFAEQFFGPGTRLTVL.

This clone was observed once. The chain combines TRBV10-3 with TRBJ1-2; 8 bases match TRBD1. Germline lookup yields CDR1 ENHRY and CDR2 SYGVKD. Trimming cost V 6 bases and J 7 bases; bases outside gene matches: 1. The CDR3 is 11 residues long. DNA of the CDR3: TGTGCCATCAGGACAGGGGCTGGCTACACCTTC. Protein product: CAIRTGAGYTF.

Turning to this clone: This may come from a read error, since a much larger clone is one base off. At the DNA level, this CDR3 is encoded by other sequences in the same sample as well. The V and J genes are TRBV7-9 and TRBJ2-5; 11 nucleotides match TRBD2. In germline, CDR1 is SEHNR, CDR2 FQNEAQ (reference sequence). The trim removed 5 bases at V and 1 base at J, leaving 3 bases unmatched. The CDR3 length is 15 residues. The CDR3 loop is CASSPGTSGQETQYF. CDR3 sequence (DNA): TGTGCCAGCAGCCCCGGGACTAGCGGCCAAGAGACCCAGTACTTC.